This T cell receptor beta chain was identified in a study of monozygotic twins with cystic fibrosis. Study-level results: Clonality was generally low (median approximately 0.009), higher in the most severe patients.

Repertoires were generated with immunoSEQ multiplex PCR, while TCRdb's copy carries only in-frame clones and drops some. This table has around 35,000 clones, roughly 84% appearing once. As for this clone: Its antigen is still unknown.

Germline V CDR1 and CDR2: SGHTA, FQGNSA. The ends lost 3 bases at V and 8 bases at J; junction bases unmatched: 17. This CDR3 spans 17 amino acids. This chain connects TRBV7-2 to TRBJ1-2; 8 positions agree with TRBD1. Sequenced: blood. The sequence came from a girl aged 2-10 years with cystic fibrosis. CDR3 DNA sequence: TGTGCCAGCAGCTTGTGGCAGGGGCCTTTTGCAGGGGGCGGCTACACCTTC. Translated, it gives CASSLWQGPFAGGGYTF.